What follows are 18 T cell receptor beta chains derived from one specimen sequenced in a study of cytomegalovirus exposure and HLA in healthy donors. The PCR made use of 60 Vbeta and 13 Jbeta primers. Produced via immunoSEQ multiplex PCR; TCRdb's table is partial and in-frame only. The sample holds about 150,000 clones; approximately 9% are singletons and the top ten take less than 2%. Sequences were obtained from PBMCs. The receptors here all came from a male donor in good health and CMV-seronegative.

This clone showed up just a few times. V and J are TRBV7-9 and TRBJ2-3; 7 bases are shared with TRBD1. This CDR3 is 16 amino acids long. CDR1 SEHNR and CDR2 FQNEAQ come from the germline V gene (reference sequence). The V gene end was trimmed by 4 bases and the J gene end by 0 bases; junction bases not matched to a gene: 7. In nucleotides, the CDR3 is TGTGCCAGCAGCTCCCGGGACAGCCGGAGCACAGATACGCAGTATTTT. This encodes CASSSRDSRSTDTQYF.

This clone has just a few counts. V and J are TRBV2 and TRBJ2-1; D remains ambiguous. V shed 2 bases and J shed 0 bases, with 14 bases lying between them. CDR3 length: 17 residues. Germline V gives CDR1 SNHLY, CDR2 FYNNEI. The CDR3: CASSESEAVSSYNEQFF. DNA for the CDR3: TGTGCCAGCAGTGAATCAGAGGCCGTCAGCTCCTACAATGAGCAGTTCTTC.

This clone has a handful of counts. V gene TRBV7-3 combines with J gene TRBJ2-2; D is perhaps TRBD2 (5 bases). The CDR3 runs 14 residues. CDR1 SGHTA and CDR2 FQGTGA come from the germline V gene. Trimming stripped 7 bases from V and 4 bases from J, with 13 bases between. The CDR3 DNA follows: TGTGCCAGCACTGGGGAGCTGAGCACCGGGGAGCTGTTTTTT. Translated, it gives CASTGELSTGELFF.

This clone was found a few times. The V and J genes are TRBV2 and TRBJ1-3; D ambiguous. V lost 0 bases to trimming and J lost 0 bases, with 6 bases between them. Per germline, CDR1 SNHLY and CDR2 FYNNEI. This CDR3 is built from 15 residues. The CDR3 here is CASSEAGGSGNTIYF. CDR3 bases: TGTGCCAGCAGTGAAGCCGGTGGCTCTGGAAACACCATATATTTT.

This clone was seen a few times. The chain carries TRBV5-1 and TRBJ2-3, with a possible D match to TRBD2 (5 bases). Trimming cost V 6 bases and J 4 bases, with 15 bases left between them. From germline, CDR1 is SGHRS and CDR2 YFSETQ. CDR3 length: 14 residues. The CDR3 DNA sequence: TGCGCCAGCATAAAAGGGAGTATCCCAGATACGCAGTATTTT. Translated: CASIKGSIPDTQYF.

A word on this clone: Mismatch with germline at one junction end may stem from a read error. The V gene is TRBV20-1, the J gene TRBJ1-2, with 7 bases identical to TRBD1. Germline V gene sequence: CDR1 DFQATT, CDR2 SNEGSKA (reference sequence). There are 10 residues in the CDR3. The CDR3 DNA reads TGCGGTGCGGGACAGAATGGCTACACCTTC. This codes for CGAGQNGYTF.

This clone was found a few times. The chain links TRBV10-3 to TRBJ1-1; TRBD1 agrees at 11 bases. The V gene's germline CDR1 is ENHRY and CDR2 SYGVKD. This CDR3 spans 14 amino acids. With V trimmed by 7 bases and J by 1 base, 2 bases remained unmatched. The CDR3 region is CAIKGTGGNTEAFF. The CDR3 nucleotides read TGTGCCATCAAGGGGACAGGGGGGAACACTGAAGCTTTCTTT.

This clone showed up just a few times. CDR3 DNA: TGTGCCAGCAGTCCCTACACTGAAGCTTTCTTT. Residues: CASSPYTEAFF. This chain joins TRBV14 and TRBJ1-1; D unresolved. CDR3 length: 11 amino acids. CDR1 and CDR2 from the germline V gene are SGHDN and FVKESK. The V end was cut by 6 bases, the J end by 3 bases, with 5 bases between.

J is TRBJ1-2 and V is TRBV10-1; 7 bases fit TRBD1. Germline CDR1 reads WNHNN; CDR2 reads SYGVQD (reference sequence). V shed 4 bases, J shed 4 bases, and the junction held 6 bases outside the gene matches. The CDR3 sequence is 14 residues long. The chain's CDR3 is CASSGCWTGYGYTF. The CDR3 bases are TGCGCCAGCAGTGGATGCTGGACAGGCTATGGCTACACCTTC.

The chain has TRBV7-9 and TRBJ1-4; D is uncertain. CDR1 is SEHNR and CDR2 is FQNEAQ in the germline V gene (reference sequence). The CDR3 extends over 15 amino acids. Trimming removed 2 bases at V and 0 bases at J, with 7 bases between. DNA of the CDR3: TGTGCCAGCAGCTTAATCGGGGCAACTAATGAAAAACTGTTTTTT. It codes for CASSLIGATNEKLFF.

CDR3 in DNA: TGTGCCAGCAGTTTAAGAGGGACATGGACAGGGGGAAACGAGCAGTACTTC. Protein sequence: CASSLRGTWTGGNEQYF. The genes are TRBV28 and TRBJ2-7; 10 nucleotides agree with TRBD1. V trimming: 2 bases; J trimming: 5 bases; junction bases outside the gene matches: 12. CDR3 size: 17 residues. Germline V gene sequence: CDR1 MDHEN, CDR2 SYDVKM.

The chain carries TRBV7-2 and TRBJ2-5; possible D gene TRBD1, 5 bases. The CDR3 consists of 14 residues. The V gene's germline CDR1 is SGHTA and CDR2 FQGNSA. V gave up 1 base and J gave up 5 bases, with 11 bases separating them. Here the CDR3 reads CASSLVRGLETQYF. The CDR3 DNA is TGTGCCAGCAGCTTAGTAAGGGGCTTGGAGACCCAGTACTTC.

This chain joins TRBV7-2 and TRBJ2-2; D is possibly TRBD2 (5 bases). The V gene's germline CDR1 is SGHTA and CDR2 FQGNSA. The V end was cut by 2 bases, the J end by 3 bases, with 7 bases between. The CDR3 length is 14 residues. CDR3 DNA: TGTGCCAGCAGCTTATCCGGGGACACCGGGGAGCTGTTTTTT. The encoded protein is CASSLSGDTGELFF. The full variable domain, in which reference TRBV7-2 and TRBJ2-2 provide the parts outside the CDR3, is GAGVSQSPSNKVTEKGKDVELRCDPISGHTALYWYRQSLGQGLEFLIYFQGNSAPDKSGLPSDRFSAERTGGSVSTLTIQRTQQEDSAVYLCASSLSGDTGELFFGEGSRLTVL.

In this sample, this clone turned up a few times. This CDR3 is CASRGDSAVSYNEQFF. Here the CDR3 DNA reads TGTGCCAGCAGAGGGGACTCCGCCGTGTCCTACAATGAGCAGTTCTTC. The J gene is TRBJ2-1, the V gene TRBV25-1, with a weak D call TRBD2 (6 bases). CDR3 length: 16 residues. The V end was cut by 6 bases, the J end by 1 base, with 16 bases between. CDR1 MGHDK and CDR2 SYGVNS come from the germline V gene.

The V call is TRBV4-3, the J call TRBJ2-1; D is unresolved. CDR1 is LGHNA and CDR2 is YSLEER in the germline V gene. This CDR3 has 15 residues. Between the trimmed V and J ends, which lost 2 bases and 3 bases, there was a span of 11 bases. For the CDR3, the DNA is TGCGCCAGCAGCCAAAACGTGGGCGTCTACAATGAGCAGTTCTTC. Residues: CASSQNVGVYNEQFF.

The V call is TRBV7-9, the J call TRBJ2-1; D possibly corresponds to TRBD1 (5 bases). CDR3 length equals 12 residues. Trimming took off 1 base at V and 15 bases at J, with 13 bases between the two ends. Germline V lookup: CDR1 SEHNR, CDR2 FQNEAQ (reference sequence). As DNA, the CDR3 is TGTGCCAGCAGCTTAGGGGGCCTAGTACCGTTCTTC. Translation: CASSLGGLVPFF.

This clone was counted a single time. The chain is built from TRBV28 and TRBJ2-3; D not resolved. The V and J ends lost 8 bases and 3 bases respectively, with 12 bases between them. Germline V gene sequence: CDR1 MDHEN, CDR2 SYDVKM. This CDR3 contains 13 residues. CDR3 nucleotides: TGTGCCAGCCCCTCCCCCGGGACAGATACGCAGTATTTT. Translated, it gives CASPSPGTDTQYF.

This clone was seen a few times. The V gene is TRBV25-1, the J gene TRBJ1-2; 8 nucleotides agree with TRBD1. This CDR3 contains 15 residues. Germline V CDR1 and CDR2: MGHDK, SYGVNS. V shed 4 bases and J 5 bases; nucleotides not matched to a gene: 9. The CDR3 is CASSGLDREGYGYTF. As DNA, the CDR3 is TGTGCCAGCAGTGGATTGGACAGGGAAGGGTATGGCTACACCTTC.